One and the same sample provided the 32 T cell receptor beta chains below, sequenced in a study of CD8 T cells in Susac syndrome. Random hexamers served to reverse transcribe about 0.45 to 1 ug RNA. Via MiXCR, TCRdb re-called the immunoSEQ multiplex PCR reads, giving one row per CDR3 protein. This table holds 400,000 to 550,000 distinct CDR3 sequences, 75% to 90% found once. The sample comprised CD8+ T cells from PBMCs. The receptors here all came from a human donor with multiple sclerosis.

This chain uses TRBV30 with TRBJ2-2; 10 bases align to TRBD1. CDR1 and CDR2 (germline): GTSNPN, SVGIG (reference sequence). There are 14 residues in the CDR3. V trimming: 5 bases; J trimming: 2 bases; junction bases outside the gene matches: 2. CDR3 amino acids: CAWGDRGNTGELFF. The CDR3 DNA reads as TGTGCCTGGGGGGACAGGGGAAACACCGGGGAGCTGTTTTTT. Full variable domain (outside the CDR3, taken from reference TRBV30 and TRBJ2-2): SQTIHQWPATLVQPVGSPLSLECTVEGTSNPNLYWYRQAAGRGLQLLFYSVGIGQISSEVPQNLSASRPQDRQFILSSKKLLLSDSGFYLCAWGDRGNTGELFFGEGSRLTVL.

The chain employs TRBV19 and TRBJ2-7; no clear D gene. V gave up 3 bases and J gave up 1 base, with 13 bases separating them. CDR3 size: 15 residues. The germline gives CDR1 LNHDA, CDR2 SQIVND (reference sequence). CDR3 amino acids: CASSMSHGRSYEQYF. The CDR3 coding sequence is TGTGCCAGTAGTATGTCACACGGCCGGTCCTACGAGCAGTACTTC.

The chain couples TRBV30 to TRBJ1-1; the D is unclear. Between the trimmed V and J ends, which lost 4 bases and 2 bases, there was a span of 8 bases. In germline, CDR1 is GTSNPN, CDR2 SVGIG (reference sequence). The CDR3 has 12 residues. The CDR3 loop is CAWNWFNTEAFF. CDR3 nucleotide sequence: TGTGCCTGGAATTGGTTCAACACTGAAGCTTTCTTT.

The chain combines TRBV27 with TRBJ2-5, with unresolved D. CDR3 length equals 13 residues. Per the germline V gene, CDR1 is MNHEY and CDR2 is SMNVEV (reference sequence). Trimming removed 7 bases from V and 5 bases from J, with 14 bases in between. The CDR3 region is CASKGPPRETQYF. For the CDR3, the DNA is TGTGCCAGCAAAGGACCGCCGAGGGAGACCCAGTACTTC.

The V and J genes are TRBV20-1 and TRBJ2-7; no clear D gene. The germline V gene encodes CDR1 DFQATT and CDR2 SNEGSKA (reference sequence). V lost 6 bases and J 2 bases, leaving 17 bases between the germline ends. CDR3 size: 14 residues. CDR3 nucleotides: TGCAGTGCCCCATCCGGAGAGGCAACCTACGAGCAGTACTTC. Its protein product is CSAPSGEATYEQYF.

The J gene is TRBJ2-1, the V gene TRBV4-1; 8 nucleotides line up with TRBD2. The CDR3 covers 15 residues. Per the germline V gene, CDR1 is MGHRA and CDR2 is YSYEKL. V shed 0 bases and J 5 bases; nucleotides not matched to a gene: 3. The CDR3 protein is CASSQERGANNEQFF. The DNA of the CDR3 is TGCGCCAGCAGCCAAGAGCGGGGGGCGAACAATGAGCAGTTCTTC.

The V and J genes are TRBV20-1 and TRBJ1-1, with D perhaps matching TRBD1 (6 bases). The CDR3 length is 16 residues. V dropped 5 bases and J dropped 1 base, with 20 bases sitting between them. Looked up from germline, CDR1 is DFQATT and CDR2 is SNEGSKA (reference sequence). The CDR3 sequence: CSAPSRGSEGNTEAFF. The DNA of the CDR3 is TGCAGTGCTCCCAGTAGGGGGTCAGAAGGGAACACTGAAGCTTTCTTT.

CDR3 nucleotide sequence: TGTGCCAGCAGCCCTCCCGGGGGCGAGATGAACACTGAAGCTTTCTTT. It yields the protein CASSPPGGEMNTEAFF. The chain combines TRBV14 with TRBJ1-1; a weak D match, TRBD1 (6 bases). Germline CDR1 and CDR2: SGHDN and FVKESK. V was pared by 4 bases and J by 0 bases, with 15 bases between. The CDR3 length is 16 residues.

The chain combines TRBV19 with TRBJ2-1; 8 bases align to TRBD2. Germline V gene lookup returns CDR1 LNHDA and CDR2 SQIVND (reference sequence). The V gene end was trimmed by 3 bases and the J gene end by 4 bases; junction bases not matched to a gene: 2. This CDR3 spans 14 amino acids. The CDR3 loop is CASSMSSGYNEQFF. CDR3 in DNA: TGTGCCAGTAGTATGTCTAGCGGGTACAATGAGCAGTTCTTC.

The V and J genes are TRBV27 and TRBJ2-7, with 8 bases fitting TRBD2. In germline, CDR1 is MNHEY, CDR2 SMNVEV (reference sequence). The trim removed 3 bases at V and 0 bases at J, leaving 4 bases unmatched. The CDR3 consists of 15 residues. CDR3 region: CASSFGGRSSYEQYF. The CDR3 bases are TGTGCCAGCAGTTTCGGCGGGAGGAGCTCCTACGAGCAGTACTTC.

The genes are TRBV25-1 and TRBJ1-5; 8 nucleotides align to TRBD1. The CDR3 is 13 amino acids. Germline lookup yields CDR1 MGHDK and CDR2 SYGVNS. The trim removed 8 bases at V and 5 bases at J, leaving 5 bases unmatched. CDR3: CASGYRGDQPQHF. The CDR3 bases are TGTGCCAGCGGCTACAGGGGGGATCAGCCCCAGCATTTT.

V is TRBV13 and J is TRBJ2-2; D gene uncertain. CDR1 and CDR2 from the germline V gene are PRHDT and FYEKMQ (reference sequence). This CDR3 region has 12 residues. The ends were cut back, 4 bases at V and 6 bases at J, with 6 bases in the middle. CDR3 sequence reads: CASSSPSGELFF. The CDR3 region has the DNA TGTGCCAGCAGCTCACCATCCGGGGAGCTGTTTTTT.

This clonotype was counted a single time. The rearrangement uses TRBV12-3 or TRBV12-4 and TRBJ2-7, with 7 bases that match TRBD1. There are 15 residues in the CDR3. V shed 5 bases and J 6 bases; nucleotides not matched to a gene: 13. In nucleotides, the CDR3 is TGTGCCAGCAGTCAGACACTTTCAGGGACAGTCGAGCAGTACTTC. It codes for CASSQTLSGTVEQYF.

V is TRBV11-2 and J is TRBJ2-1, with 11 bases aligning to TRBD2. CDR3 length: 19 amino acids. CDR1 is SGHAT and CDR2 is FQNNGV in the germline V gene. Trimming took 4 bases from V and 6 from J; bases not matched to a gene: 17. The chain's CDR3 is CASSSTSIHPGLAVNEQFF. The CDR3, as DNA: TGTGCCAGCAGCTCTACATCGATACACCCGGGACTAGCGGTCAATGAGCAGTTCTTC. The whole variable domain, remainder taken from reference TRBV11-2 and TRBJ2-1, is EAGVAQSPRYKIIEKRQSVAFWCNPISGHATLYWYQQILGQGPKLLIQFQNNGVVDDSQLPKDRFSAERLKGVDSTLKIQPAKLEDSAVYLCASSSTSIHPGLAVNEQFFGPGTRLTVL.

The genes are TRBV7-9 and TRBJ2-1; perhaps TRBD1 as D (5 bases). The CDR3 is made up of 15 amino acids. Germline lookup yields CDR1 SEHNR and CDR2 FQNEAQ (reference sequence). V was clipped by 3 bases and J by 0 bases, with 9 bases between them. The CDR3 region has the DNA TGTGCCAGCAGCTTTAAGGGGATCTCCTACAATGAGCAGTTCTTC. Translated, it gives CASSFKGISYNEQFF.

The chain uses TRBV4-1 and TRBJ1-3; D is undetermined. The CDR3 spans 16 residues. Trimming removed 4 bases at V and 0 bases at J, with 13 bases between. The V gene's germline CDR1 is MGHRA and CDR2 YSYEKL. In nucleotides, the CDR3 is TGCGCCAGCAGCCCTCTATACAGAAGCTCTGGAAACACCATATATTTT. It translates to CASSPLYRSSGNTIYF.

The V gene is TRBV29-1, the J gene TRBJ2-3, with TRBD1 matching over 8 bases. This CDR3 spans 15 amino acids. Looked up from germline, CDR1 is SQVTM and CDR2 is ANQGSEA. J was trimmed by 6 bases and V by 0 bases; bases with no gene match: 8. This CDR3 is CSVEDLWTGIDTQYF. Here the CDR3 DNA reads TGCAGCGTTGAAGATCTTTGGACAGGGATTGATACGCAGTATTTT.

The V call is TRBV27, the J call TRBJ2-3; D gene unclear. CDR3 length: 16 residues. CDR1 is MNHEY, CDR2 SMNVEV, per germline (reference sequence). Between the trimmed V and J ends, which lost 5 bases and 0 bases, there was a span of 15 bases. This CDR3 is CASSHRGMQSTDTQYF. CDR3 sequence (DNA): TGTGCCAGCAGTCACCGTGGAATGCAAAGCACAGATACGCAGTATTTT.

The genes are TRBV10-3 and TRBJ1-1; a weak D match, TRBD1 (5 bases). Trimming took off 10 bases at V and 3 bases at J, with 15 bases between the two ends. The germline CDR1 and CDR2 sequences are ENHRY and SYGVKD. The CDR3 totals 13 residues. CDR3 region: CATMGGLDTEAFF. CDR3 in DNA: TGTGCCACCATGGGGGGATTAGACACTGAAGCTTTCTTT.

V and J are TRBV6-5 and TRBJ1-1; no clear D. Trimming left V 4 bases short and J 0 bases short, with 15 bases between. The CDR3 totals 16 residues. The V gene's germline CDR1 is MNHEY and CDR2 SVGAGI. The CDR3 is CASSWLVTDMNTEAFF. In nucleotides, the CDR3 is TGTGCCAGCAGTTGGCTGGTGACTGACATGAACACTGAAGCTTTCTTT.

The chain joins TRBV29-1 to TRBJ2-1; D is tentatively TRBD1 or TRBD2 (5 bases each). CDR1 and CDR2 from the germline V gene are SQVTM and ANQGSEA. The CDR3 length is 14 residues. Trimming took 6 bases from V and 6 from J, leaving 18 bases between them. DNA for the CDR3: TGCAGCGTCGGCCGGGGCCCGGGTCCCAATGAGCAGTTCTTC. It encodes CSVGRGPGPNEQFF.

The chain has TRBV4-2 and TRBJ2-3; 7 nucleotides line up with TRBD2. The V and J ends lost 1 base and 4 bases, in that order; junction bases with no gene match: 2. Looked up from germline, CDR1 is LGHNA and CDR2 is YNFKEQ. The CDR3 runs to 14 residues. The CDR3, as DNA: TGTGCCAGCAGCCAAGCGGGAGGCTCAGATACGCAGTATTTT. Protein: CASSQAGGSDTQYF.

The genes are TRBV12-3 or TRBV12-4 and TRBJ2-1; D may be TRBD1 (5 bases). V was trimmed by 10 bases and J by 4 bases, leaving 14 bases between them. The CDR3 contains 13 residues. Written as DNA, the CDR3 is TGTGCCACCCCACCCGACAGTTACAATGAGCAGTTCTTC. This sequence encodes CATPPDSYNEQFF.

This clonotype appeared once. V gene TRBV4-1 combines with J gene TRBJ2-7; no clear D gene. CDR3 length: 12 amino acids. Between the trimmed V and J ends, which lost 1 base and 6 bases, there was a span of 7 bases. The germline V gene has CDR1 MGHRA and CDR2 YSYEKL. The CDR3, as DNA: TGCGCCAGCAGCCAAGGTCCAGGCGAGCAGTACTTC. As protein: CASSQGPGEQYF.

The genes are TRBV4-1 and TRBJ2-7; unclear D gene. The CDR3 runs 15 residues. Trimming left V 2 bases short and J 7 bases short, with 18 bases between. CDR1 and CDR2 (germline): MGHRA, YSYEKL. This chain's CDR3 is CASSQFSDDLGEQYF. CDR3 DNA sequence: TGCGCCAGCAGCCAATTCTCGGACGACCTGGGGGAGCAGTACTTC.

The chain couples TRBV5-6 to TRBJ2-1; D unresolved. Germline assignment: CDR1 SGHDT and CDR2 YYEEEE. The V and J ends lost 0 bases and 6 bases respectively, with 7 bases between them. The CDR3 length is 13 residues. This CDR3 is CASSLGRLNEQFF. The CDR3 coding sequence is TGTGCCAGCAGCTTGGGTAGACTCAATGAGCAGTTCTTC.

The CDR3 reads CASTSDRGETQYF. The CDR3 DNA sequence: TGTGCCAGCACCTCAGACAGGGGCGAGACCCAGTACTTC. This chain uses TRBV12-3 or TRBV12-4 with TRBJ2-5; TRBD1 matches 8 bases. This CDR3 spans 13 amino acids. V lost 7 bases, J lost 5 bases, and 6 bases stayed unmatched.

The V call is TRBV28, the J call TRBJ2-5, with 7 bases fitting TRBD2. The V gene's germline CDR1 is MDHEN and CDR2 SYDVKM. The CDR3 sequence is 17 residues long. V lost 5 bases and J lost 5; bases outside the gene matches: 17. The CDR3 DNA follows: TGTGCCAGCAGTCTTATGAGCGGGGACGGACGGGAGGAGACCCAGTACTTC. Translation gives CASSLMSGDGREETQYF.

V gene TRBV27 combines with J gene TRBJ1-2, with TRBD1 matching over 8 bases. J was trimmed by 8 bases and V by 5 bases; bases with no gene match: 10. CDR3 length: 14 residues. Germline CDR1 MNHEY, CDR2 SMNVEV (reference sequence). In DNA, the CDR3 is TGTGCCAGCAGTATCGCAGGGGGCGCTTGGGGCTACACCTTC. It translates to CASSIAGGAWGYTF.

The chain employs TRBV7-3 and TRBJ2-1; tentatively, D is TRBD1 (6 bases). V was cut by 3 bases and J by 3 bases, with 12 bases left in between. This CDR3 contains 15 residues. Germline CDR1 and CDR2: SGHTA and FQGTGA. CDR3 loop: CASSFLAGVYNEQFF. In DNA, the CDR3 is TGTGCCAGCAGCTTTCTGGCAGGGGTCTACAATGAGCAGTTCTTC.

The V and J genes are TRBV2 and TRBJ1-2, with D perhaps matching TRBD1 (5 bases). The V and J ends lost 7 bases and 1 base respectively, with 13 bases between them. The CDR3 is 14 amino acids. Germline assignment: CDR1 SNHLY and CDR2 FYNNEI. In nucleotides, the CDR3 is TGTGCCAGCACGACCTACAGGCTTAACTATGGCTACACCTTC. Translation: CASTTYRLNYGYTF.

The rearrangement links TRBV7-8 to TRBJ2-3; 7 bases align to TRBD2. CDR1 is SGHVS, CDR2 FQNEAQ, per germline. The CDR3 length is 18 residues. V trimming: 2 bases; J trimming: 4 bases; junction bases outside the gene matches: 15. The CDR3 coding sequence is TGTGCCAGCAGCTTATTCGAGCCCCTAGCGGTGGGGGCAGATACGCAGTATTTT. Protein: CASSLFEPLAVGADTQYF.